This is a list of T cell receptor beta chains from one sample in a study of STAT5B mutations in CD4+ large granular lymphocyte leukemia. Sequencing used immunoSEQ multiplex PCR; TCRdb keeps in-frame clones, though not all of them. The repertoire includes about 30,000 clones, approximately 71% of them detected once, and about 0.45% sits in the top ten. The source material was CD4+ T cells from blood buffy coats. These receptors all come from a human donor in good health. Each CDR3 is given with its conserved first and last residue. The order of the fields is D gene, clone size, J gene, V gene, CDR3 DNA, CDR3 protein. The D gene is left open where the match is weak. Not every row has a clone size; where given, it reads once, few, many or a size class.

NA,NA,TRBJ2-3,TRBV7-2,TGTGCCAGCAGCTTCCGGGGCCTCATGACGGATACGCAGTATTTT,CASSFRGLMTDTQYF
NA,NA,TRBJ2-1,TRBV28,TGTGCCAGCAGTTTACCTAGCAGACTAGAGCAGTTCTTC,CASSLPSRLEQFF
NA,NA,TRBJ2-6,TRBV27,TGTGCCAGCAGCCTAGAATTCTCTGGGGCCAACGTCCTGACTTTC,CASSLEFSGANVLTF
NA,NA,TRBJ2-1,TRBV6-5,TGTGCCAGCAGACAACTAGGGGAGCAGTTCTTC,CASRQLGEQFF
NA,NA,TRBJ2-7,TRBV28,TGTGCCAGCAGTCCCCCGACACACTCCTACGAGCAGTACTTC,CASSPPTHSYEQYF
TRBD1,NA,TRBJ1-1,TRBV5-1,TGCGCCAGCAGCCCGGGGGACAGAGATAACACTGAAGCTTTCTTT,CASSPGDRDNTEAFF
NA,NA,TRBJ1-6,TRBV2,TGTGCCAGCACGTCAGGGAGGGGATCCTATAATTCACCCCTCCACTTT,CASTSGRGSYNSPLHF
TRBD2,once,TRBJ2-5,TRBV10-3,TGTGCCATCAGTCCTGCTCTTAAGCCGGGGGAGGGGACCCAGTACTTC,CAISPALKPGEGTQYF
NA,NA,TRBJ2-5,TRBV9,TGTGCCAGCAGCGTAGCGGAGACCCAGTACTTC,CASSVAETQYF
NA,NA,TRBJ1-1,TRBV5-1,TGCGCCAGCAGCTTGAAAGCTATCGGGGCTGAAGCTTTCTTT,CASSLKAIGAEAFF
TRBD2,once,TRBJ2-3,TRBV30,TGTGCCTGGAATATCGCGGGGGTCACAGATACGCAGTATTTT,CAWNIAGVTDTQYF
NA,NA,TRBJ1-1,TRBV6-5,TGTGCCAGCAGCCCCGGGACCGCGAACACTGAAGCTTTCTTT,CASSPGTANTEAFF
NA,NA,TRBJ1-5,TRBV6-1,TGTGCCAGCAGTGAAGCGGGCGGGGCGCTCGATCAGCCCCAGCATTTT,CASSEAGGALDQPQHF
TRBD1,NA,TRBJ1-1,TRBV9,TGTGCCAGTCAGGGGGACAGCGAAACTGAAGCTTTCTTT,CASQGDSETEAFF
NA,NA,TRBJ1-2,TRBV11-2,TGTGCCAGCAGCTCGGTGGTAGGGGTCTATGGCTACACCTTC,CASSSVVGVYGYTF
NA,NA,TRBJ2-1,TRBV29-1,TGCAGCGTTGAAGAAGGGGTTAATGAGCAGTTCTTC,CSVEEGVNEQFF
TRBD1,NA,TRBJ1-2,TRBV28,TGTGCCAGCAGTTCAGACAGGGGGCTCTATGGCTACACCTTC,CASSSDRGLYGYTF
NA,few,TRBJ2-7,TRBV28,TGTGCCAGCAGCAACAGCCAGGGTATGGGCGAGCAGTACTTC,CASSNSQGMGEQYF
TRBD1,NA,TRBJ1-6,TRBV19,TGTGCCAGTAGTATAGCCCGGGACAGCCCCCCGGAAGGCTCACCCCTCCACTTT,CASSIARDSPPEGSPLHF
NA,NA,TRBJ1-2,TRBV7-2,TGTGCCAGCAGCCCCCTTGGGGACGTGGACTATGGCTACACCTTC,CASSPLGDVDYGYTF
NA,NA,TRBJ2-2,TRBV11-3,TGTGCCAGCAGCTTACGGGGGTTTGACACCGGGGAGCTGTTTTTT,CASSLRGFDTGELFF
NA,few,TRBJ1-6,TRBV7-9,TGTGCCAGCAGCTTTGTGGGGGTGAGTTCACCCCTCCACTTT,CASSFVGVSSPLHF
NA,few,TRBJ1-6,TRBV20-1,TGCAGTGCTCCACCCCTCCACTTT,CSAPPLHF
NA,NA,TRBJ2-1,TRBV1,TGCACCAGCAGCCAAGCCATCCCGGTGAGGGGGAGCTCCTACAATGAGCAGTTCTTC,CTSSQAIPVRGSSYNEQFF
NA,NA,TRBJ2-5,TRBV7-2,TGTGCCAGCAGCTTAATTTGGGCGGGGGAGACCCAGTACTTC,CASSLIWAGETQYF
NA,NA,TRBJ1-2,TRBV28,TGTGCCAGCAGTTCCCAACTTGGGGGATTTAACTATGGCTACACCTTC,CASSSQLGGFNYGYTF
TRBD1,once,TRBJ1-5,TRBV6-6,TGTGCCAGCAAAGAAGGGACAGGGCCCAATCAGCCCCAGCATTTT,CASKEGTGPNQPQHF